This record looks at one TCR beta chain sequence and its context. Antigen unknown. The data were taken from a study of cytomegalovirus exposure and HLA in healthy donors. About the research overall: A prior study identified approximately 110 million unique TCR beta sequences from about 180 million T cells.

General observations from the study: Association of a missense DCLRE1C variant with TCR beta V- and J-gene trimming was reported in a later analysis.

Primers for the PCR totalled 60 Vbeta and 13 Jbeta. Sequencing was performed with immunoSEQ multiplex PCR; in TCRdb, only in-frame clones are kept and a portion is missing. The sample carries about 150,000 clones, approximately 78% recorded once. The CDR3 consists of 13 residues. V shed 3 bases, J shed 5 bases, and the junction held 4 bases outside the gene matches. Germline CDR1 MNHNS, CDR2 SASEGT. The rearrangement joins TRBV6-1 to TRBJ2-7, with 7 bases fitting TRBD2. What was sequenced was PBMCs. The TCR originated in a woman aged 45 to 65 in good health and CMV-seropositive. DNA of the CDR3: TGTGCCAGCAGTGACCCGGGGGGAAACGAGCAGTACTTC. Translated: CASSDPGGNEQYF.